Below are 15 T cell receptor beta chains sequenced from a single sample in a study of blood T cell repertoires in COVID-19. The data were produced by immunoSEQ multiplex PCR, yet TCRdb's version contains in-frame clones alone and is incomplete. The table records approximately 240,000 clones, nearly 85% of them present only once. The sample comprised peripheral blood. The receptors shown here come from a woman under 40 with COVID-19, enrolled during active disease.

CDR3 in DNA: TGCGCCAGCAGTCAGATCTTAGTTTTGGTGCAGGGAATGGACGAGCAGTACTTC. Residues: CASSQILVLVQGMDEQYF. The chain combines TRBV23-1 with TRBJ2-7, with D perhaps matching TRBD1 (5 bases). TRBV23-1 is recorded as an ORF, its role being uncertain. V lost 3 bases to trimming and J lost 5 bases, with 26 bases between them. The CDR3 loop spans 18 amino acids.

This clone was found a few times. The V call is TRBV10-3, the J call TRBJ2-3, with 7 positions matching TRBD2. Per the germline V gene, CDR1 is ENHRY and CDR2 is SYGVKD. Trimming at V came to 10 bases and at J to 0 bases, leaving 7 bases not matched to a gene. The CDR3 covers 14 residues. The CDR3 bases are TGTGCCACCCTAGCGGACTCTAGCACAGATACGCAGTATTTT. This translates into CATLADSSTDTQYF.

The chain carries TRBV4-2 and TRBJ2-3; 7 nucleotides agree with TRBD2. CDR1 LGHNA and CDR2 YNFKEQ come from the germline V gene. J gave up 2 bases and V 0 bases, and 11 bases lay outside the gene matches. The CDR3 has 18 residues. DNA for the CDR3: TGTGCCAGCAGCCAAGACCGGCTAGCGGATGAATTCACAGATACGCAGTATTTT. As protein: CASSQDRLADEFTDTQYF.

The chain joins TRBV3-1 (or the pseudogene TRBV3-2) to TRBJ2-1; 10 bases align to TRBD2. This CDR3 contains 14 residues. The germline CDR1 and CDR2 sequences are LGHDT and YNNKEL (reference sequence). V gave up 5 bases and J gave up 10 bases; unmatched junction bases: 8. The CDR3 loop is CASSASGRAGEQFF. The CDR3 DNA sequence: TGTGCCAGCAGCGCCAGCGGGAGGGCCGGCGAGCAGTTCTTC.

In DNA, the CDR3 is TGTGCCAGCAGCTTCCAGGACAATGAGCAGTTCTTC. It encodes CASSFQDNEQFF. This sequence joins TRBV7-9 and TRBJ2-1; D ambiguous. The germline V gene has CDR1 SEHNR and CDR2 FQNEAQ (reference sequence). The CDR3 totals 12 residues. V lost 3 bases, J lost 5 bases, and 5 bases lay in between.

The genes are TRBV19 and TRBJ1-2, with TRBD1 identical over 8 bases. CDR1 is LNHDA and CDR2 is SQIVND in the germline V gene (reference sequence). V was pared by 8 bases and J by 4 bases, with 9 bases of the junction left unmatched. The length of the CDR3 is 14 residues. The CDR3 sequence: CASESQGTGYGYTF. DNA for the CDR3: TGTGCCAGTGAATCACAGGGGACAGGCTATGGCTACACCTTC.

The table lists this clone with a few counts. The chain has TRBV5-8 and TRBJ1-3, with unresolved D. The germline gives CDR1 SGHTS, CDR2 YDEGEE. The CDR3 runs to 13 residues. Trimming removed 1 base at V and 2 bases at J, with 4 bases between. The CDR3 is CASSLYPGNTIYF. The CDR3 region has the DNA TGTGCCAGCAGCTTGTATCCTGGAAACACCATATATTTT.

The J gene is TRBJ1-2, the V gene TRBV12-3 or TRBV12-4, with 8 bases aligning to TRBD1. With V trimmed by 5 bases and J by 7 bases, 3 bases remained unmatched. The CDR3 consists of 12 residues. CDR3 sequence (DNA): TGTGCCAGCAGTCAGACAGGGGTTGGCTACACCTTC. Protein sequence: CASSQTGVGYTF.

V gene TRBV6-1 combines with J gene TRBJ2-7, with a possible D match to TRBD1 (7 bases). The CDR3 covers 16 residues. Trimming took 1 base from V and 4 from J, leaving 17 bases between them. The V gene's germline CDR1 is MNHNS and CDR2 SASEGT. The CDR3 reads CASSEGRGQGGYEQYF. The CDR3 coding sequence is TGTGCCAGCAGTGAAGGGCGCGGGCAGGGGGGTTACGAGCAGTACTTC.

This chain joins TRBV6-5 and TRBJ1-4; possibly TRBD1 for D (5 bases). Germline assignment: CDR1 MNHEY and CDR2 SVGAGI. This CDR3 is built from 14 residues. Trimming took 6 bases from V and 4 from J, leaving 12 bases between them. The CDR3: CASRERRGNEKLFF. Written as DNA, the CDR3 is TGTGCCAGCAGAGAGAGGAGGGGTAATGAAAAACTGTTTTTT.

The chain couples TRBV5-6 to TRBJ2-7, with D maybe TRBD2 (6 bases). Germline CDR1 SGHDT, CDR2 YYEEEE. This CDR3 is 15 amino acids long. Trimming removed 3 bases from V and 2 bases from J, with 15 bases in between. The CDR3 DNA reads TGTGCCAGCAGCTCTTTGGGAGGAAGAACCTACGAGCAGTACTTC. Protein sequence: CASSSLGGRTYEQYF.

This CDR3 is CASSDSHRDYNEQFF. The CDR3 nucleotides are TGTGCCAGCAGTGATTCCCACCGGGACTACAATGAGCAGTTCTTC. The genes are TRBV25-1 and TRBJ2-1; weak D call: TRBD2 (5 bases). Deletions cut 3 bases from V and 3 bases from J, with 12 bases between. CDR1 is MGHDK, CDR2 SYGVNS, per germline. The CDR3 length is 15 residues. The complete variable domain, with remaining parts taken from reference TRBV25-1 and TRBJ2-1, reads EADIYQTPRYLVIGTGKKITLECSQTMGHDKMYWYQQDPGMELHLIHYSYGVNSTEKGDLSSESTVSRIRTEHFPLTLESARPSHTSQYLCASSDSHRDYNEQFFGPGTRLTVL.

The rearrangement uses TRBV11-2 and TRBJ2-7; TRBD2 matches at 8 bases. This CDR3 region has 13 residues. The germline CDR1 and CDR2 sequences are SGHAT and FQNNGV. Trimming at V came to 8 bases and at J to 7 bases, leaving 10 bases not matched to a gene. The CDR3 DNA reads as TGTGCCAGCGAACCTACGGGGGGGAGGGAGCAGTACTTC. This encodes CASEPTGGREQYF.

The V call is TRBV5-1, the J call TRBJ1-1, with TRBD1 as a possible D gene (5 bases). Trimming cost V 5 bases and J 11 bases, with 13 bases left between them. The CDR3 spans 11 residues. Germline assignment: CDR1 SGHRS and CDR2 YFSETQ. The CDR3 is CASRRQSPAFF. The CDR3 DNA reads TGCGCCAGCAGACGACAGTCCCCGGCTTTCTTT.

The rearrangement joins TRBV9 to TRBJ2-3; no firm D call. Germline V gene sequence: CDR1 SGDLS, CDR2 YYNGEE. The length of the CDR3 is 13 residues. Trimming took 0 bases from V and 4 from J, leaving 6 bases between them. DNA of the CDR3: TGTGCCAGCAGCGTAGGCAGTCCAGATACGCAGTATTTT. Encoded protein: CASSVGSPDTQYF.